Sequencing of this T cell receptor beta chain was carried out in a study of lymphopenia after photon versus proton radiotherapy. Study outcomes and limitations: Proton therapy kept repertoires fairly stable, unlike photons, which gained effector/memory cells. In patients who died, overall survival fell as post-nadir TCR diversity dropped more. Survival link was tested only in deceased patients; proton benefit remains a possibility.

This clone was detected only once. As yet, its antigen is unknown. Repertoires were generated with immunoSEQ multiplex PCR, while TCRdb's copy carries only in-frame clones and drops some. Of 65,000 or so clones in the sample, 87% were seen once. Germline V gene data show CDR1 as SGHKS and CDR2 as YYEKEE (reference sequence). Trimming removed 1 base from V and 1 base from J, with 11 bases in between. The CDR3 runs 16 residues. The chain couples TRBV5-5 to TRBJ1-4, with unresolved D. The starting material was peripheral blood, obtained from a patient treated with proton-based radiotherapy. The TCR comes from a man older than 75 with esophageal cancer. CDR3 amino acids: CASSLFGGGTNEKLFF. In DNA, the CDR3 is TGTGCCAGCAGCTTGTTCGGAGGAGGAACTAATGAAAAACTGTTTTTT.